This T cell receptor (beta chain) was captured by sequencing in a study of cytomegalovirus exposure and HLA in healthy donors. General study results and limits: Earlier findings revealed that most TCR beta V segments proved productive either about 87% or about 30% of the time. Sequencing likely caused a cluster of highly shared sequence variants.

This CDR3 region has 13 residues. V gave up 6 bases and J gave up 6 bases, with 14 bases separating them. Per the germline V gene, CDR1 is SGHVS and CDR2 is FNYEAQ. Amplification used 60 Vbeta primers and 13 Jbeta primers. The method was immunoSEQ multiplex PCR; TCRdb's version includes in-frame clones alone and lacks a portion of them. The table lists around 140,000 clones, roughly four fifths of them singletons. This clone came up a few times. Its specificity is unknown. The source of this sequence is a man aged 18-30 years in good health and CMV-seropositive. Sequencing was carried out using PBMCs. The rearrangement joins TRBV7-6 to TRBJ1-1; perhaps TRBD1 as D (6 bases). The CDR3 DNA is TGTGCCAGCAGGCCACAGGGATCTGCTGAAGCTTTCTTT. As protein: CASRPQGSAEAFF.